This entry lists 16 T cell receptor beta chains sequenced from one sample in a study of regulatory T cells in long-lasting Graves disease. Construction of the TCR beta libraries employed iRepertoire HTBI primers in conjunction with Arm-PCR of CDR3 regions. TCRdb used MiXCR to reprocess the multiplex PCR reads, holding one entry per CDR3 protein. The sample has approximately 400,000 distinct CDR3 sequences; around 22% are singletons. Time point meaning: persistent/refractory GD, antithyroid drugs over 5 years with positive TRAb. Following extraction of RNA from PBMCs, that RNA was used to make the TCR library. The sample in question was peripheral blood mononuclear cells (PBMCs), obtained when the disease was refractory, from a patient treated with antithyroid drugs. Receptors originate from a female donor with Graves disease.

This clonotype was found a few times. The chain links TRBV19 to TRBJ1-2; 7 bases line up with TRBD1. With V trimmed by 3 bases and J by 2 bases, 6 bases remained unmatched. CDR3 size: 15 residues. Germline V gives CDR1 LNHDA, CDR2 SQIVND (reference sequence). The CDR3 DNA sequence: TGTGCCAGTAGTATCTACGCACAGGGGAACTATGGCTACACCTTC. Protein product: CASSIYAQGNYGYTF.

The chain has TRBV11-2 and TRBJ2-5, with D perhaps being TRBD1 or TRBD2 (6 bases each). With 0 bases removed from V and 3 bases from J, the gap between germline ends came to 11 bases. The CDR3 spans 15 residues. Germline V lookup: CDR1 SGHAT, CDR2 FQNNGV. CDR3 nucleotides: TGTGCCAGCAGCTTAGATGGGGGGCTGGAAGAGACCCAGTACTTC. This sequence encodes CASSLDGGLEETQYF.

The chain links TRBV7-2 to TRBJ2-4; D is uncertain. Germline V gives CDR1 SGHTA, CDR2 FQGNSA. The CDR3 covers 14 residues. V was clipped by 1 base and J by 1 base, with 5 bases between them. This chain's CDR3 is CASSLVVAKNIQYF. The CDR3 nucleotides are TGTGCCAGCAGCTTAGTTGTTGCCAAAAACATTCAGTACTTC.

This clonotype was seen at least ten times. The CDR3 protein is CASSEEEAKNIQYF. The DNA for the CDR3 is TGTGCCAGCAGTGAGGAAGAAGCCAAAAACATTCAGTACTTC. The rearrangement links TRBV2 to TRBJ2-4; D gene uncertain. This CDR3 has 14 residues. Germline V gene sequence: CDR1 SNHLY, CDR2 FYNNEI. V shed 3 bases and J shed 0 bases, with 6 bases lying between them.

The chain joins TRBV30 to TRBJ2-1; D call uncertain. The CDR3 spans 14 residues. Trimming shortened V by 1 base and J by 0 bases, and 7 bases separated the two germline ends. The germline V gene encodes CDR1 GTSNPN and CDR2 SVGIG (reference sequence). The CDR3, as DNA: TGTGCCTGGAGTGGCGGAAGCTCCTACAATGAGCAGTTCTTC. As protein: CAWSGGSSYNEQFF.

This clonotype was seen ten or more times. The J gene is TRBJ2-5, the V gene TRBV15, with D hard to call. This CDR3 comprises 15 residues. Germline CDR1 LNHNV, CDR2 YYDKDF (reference sequence). The V end was cut by 0 bases, the J end by 5 bases, with 13 bases between. The CDR3 region is CATSRDSMTTETQYF. CDR3 coding DNA: TGTGCCACCAGCAGAGATTCGATGACAACGGAGACCCAGTACTTC.

This clonotype occurred many times. The J gene is TRBJ2-5, the V gene TRBV15, with TRBD1 matching over 7 bases. This CDR3 has 13 amino acids. Per the germline V gene, CDR1 is LNHNV and CDR2 is YYDKDF (reference sequence). The V gene end was trimmed by 5 bases and the J gene end by 10 bases; junction bases not matched to a gene: 10. The CDR3 DNA follows: TGTGCCACCAGCCATCGACAGGGAAGGAGCCAGTACTTC. As protein: CATSHRQGRSQYF.

V gene TRBV11-2 combines with J gene TRBJ2-1; D might be TRBD1 or TRBD2, each matching 5 bases. V lost 8 bases and J lost 0, with 14 bases in between. The CDR3 is made up of 15 amino acids. The germline gives CDR1 SGHAT, CDR2 FQNNGV. The CDR3 is CASSRGQSSYNEQFF. The DNA for the CDR3 is TGTGCCAGCTCCCGGGGCCAGAGCTCCTACAATGAGCAGTTCTTC. Full variable domain (rest looked up from reference TRBV11-2 and TRBJ2-1): EAGVAQSPRYKIIEKRQSVAFWCNPISGHATLYWYQQILGQGPKLLIQFQNNGVVDDSQLPKDRFSAERLKGVDSTLKIQPAKLEDSAVYLCASSRGQSSYNEQFFGPGTRLTVL.

This clonotype was counted many times. As DNA, the CDR3 is TGTGCCAGCAGCTTGGGACAGGGGGCCGGGGAGCTGTTTTTT. Translated: CASSLGQGAGELFF. This chain joins TRBV11-2 and TRBJ2-2, with 11 bases lining up with TRBD1. The CDR3 loop spans 14 amino acids. Trimming took 3 bases from V and 6 from J; bases not matched to a gene: 0. Germline values: CDR1 SGHAT, CDR2 FQNNGV.

This clonotype was detected many times. This chain connects TRBV2 to TRBJ1-2; no firm D call. Germline CDR1 is SNHLY and CDR2 is FYNNEI. CDR3 length: 14 residues. V was pared by 4 bases and J by 4 bases, with 13 bases between. CDR3 DNA: TGTGCCAGCAGTGTGGTTGAGGGATCCTATGGCTACACCTTC. Translated, it gives CASSVVEGSYGYTF.

This clonotype has a handful of counts. CDR3 in amino acids: CSALQGATEAFF. CDR3 nucleotides: TGCAGCGCTTTACAGGGGGCCACTGAAGCTTTCTTT. The chain carries TRBV29-1 and TRBJ1-1, with 9 positions matching TRBD1. The germline V gene encodes CDR1 SQVTM and CDR2 ANQGSEA. CDR3 size: 12 residues. J was trimmed by 4 bases and V by 7 bases; bases with no gene match: 4. The complete variable domain, with remaining parts taken from reference TRBV29-1 and TRBJ1-1, reads SAVISQKPSRDICQRGTSLTIQCQVDSQVTMMFWYRQQPGQSLTLIATANQGSEATYESGFVIDKFPISRPNLTFSTLTVSNMSPEDSSIYLCSALQGATEAFFGQGTRLTVV.

This clonotype turned up a few times. The chain joins TRBV2 to TRBJ1-3; weak D call: TRBD1 (5 bases). V lost 4 bases, J lost 3 bases, and 19 bases lay in between. This CDR3 is 17 amino acids long. From germline, CDR1 is SNHLY and CDR2 FYNNEI. The CDR3 loop reads CASSVRSTGTHGNTIYF. CDR3 DNA: TGTGCCAGCAGTGTTCGCAGCACCGGGACCCATGGAAACACCATATATTTT.

This rearrangement joins TRBV7-2 to TRBJ2-7, with 7 positions matching TRBD1. CDR1 and CDR2 (germline): SGHTA, FQGNSA. CDR3 size: 14 residues. Losses at the gene ends were 0 bases for V and 5 bases for J; bases not matched to a gene: 4. The CDR3 is CASSLAPRGHEQYF. The CDR3 DNA sequence: TGTGCCAGCAGCTTAGCCCCTAGGGGGCACGAGCAGTACTTC.

In this sample, this clonotype turned up once. This clone may be a read error of a much larger clone one base away. This rearrangement joins TRBV28 to TRBJ2-5; D is possibly TRBD2 (5 bases). The germline CDR1 and CDR2 sequences are MDHEN and SYDVKM. This CDR3 comprises 16 residues. Trimming stripped 6 bases from V and 2 bases from J, with 19 bases between. The CDR3 reads CASSPFGENPQETQYF. The CDR3 coding sequence is TGTGCCAGCAGCCCCTTCGGGGAGAATCCACAAGAGACCCAGTACTTC. Complete variable domain (other parts from reference TRBV28 and TRBJ2-5): DVKVTQSSRYLVKRTGEKVFLECVQDMDHENMFWYRQDPGLGLRLIYFSYDVKMKEKGDIPEGYSVSREKKERFSLILESASTNQTSMYLCASSPFGENPQETQYFGPGTRLLVL.

The genes are TRBV29-1 and TRBJ1-5; possibly TRBD1 for D (6 bases). This CDR3 is 13 amino acids long. Germline loops: CDR1 SQVTM, CDR2 ANQGSEA. V was cut by 5 bases and J by 8 bases, with 16 bases left in between. In nucleotides, the CDR3 is TGCAGCGTTTTAGTTGCTGGGGGCGAGCCCCAGCATTTT. Its protein product is CSVLVAGGEPQHF. The full variable domain, in which reference TRBV29-1 and TRBJ1-5 provide the parts outside the CDR3, is SAVISQKPSRDICQRGTSLTIQCQVDSQVTMMFWYRQQPGQSLTLIATANQGSEATYESGFVIDKFPISRPNLTFSTLTVSNMSPEDSSIYLCSVLVAGGEPQHFGDGTRLSIL.

The gene calls are TRBV7-8 and TRBJ1-1; D might be TRBD1 (5 bases). CDR3 size: 13 residues. CDR1 SGHVS and CDR2 FQNEAQ come from the germline V gene. V was shortened by 3 bases and J by 8 bases, with 13 bases between the two germline ends. In DNA form, the CDR3 reads TGTGCCAGCAGCTTCCAGGGACGGCCAGAAGCTTTCTTT. It is translated as CASSFQGRPEAFF.